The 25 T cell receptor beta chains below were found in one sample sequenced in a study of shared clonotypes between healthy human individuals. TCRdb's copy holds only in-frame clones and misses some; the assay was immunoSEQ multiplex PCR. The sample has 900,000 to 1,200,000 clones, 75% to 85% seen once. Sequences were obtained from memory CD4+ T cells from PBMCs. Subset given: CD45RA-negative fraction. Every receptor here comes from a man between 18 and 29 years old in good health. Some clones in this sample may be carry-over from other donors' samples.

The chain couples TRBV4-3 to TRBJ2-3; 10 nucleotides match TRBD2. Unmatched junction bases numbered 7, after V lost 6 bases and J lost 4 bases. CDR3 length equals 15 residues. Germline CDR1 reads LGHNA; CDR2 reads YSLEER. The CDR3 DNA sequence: TGCGCCAGCAGTCGGACTAGCGGCACGGCAGATACGCAGTATTTT. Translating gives CASSRTSGTADTQYF.

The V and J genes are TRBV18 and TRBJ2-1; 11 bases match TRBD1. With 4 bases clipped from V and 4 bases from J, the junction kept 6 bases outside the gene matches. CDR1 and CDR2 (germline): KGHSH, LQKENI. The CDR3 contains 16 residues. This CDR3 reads CASSQGTGGRYNEQFF. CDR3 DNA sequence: TGTGCCAGCTCACAGGGGACAGGGGGTAGATACAATGAGCAGTTCTTC.

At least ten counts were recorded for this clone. The CDR3, as DNA: TGTGCCTGGAACCGGGGCGCGGGCTATGGCTACACCTTC. Its translation: CAWNRGAGYGYTF. V gene TRBV30 combines with J gene TRBJ1-2, with TRBD1 as a possible D gene (5 bases). V was clipped by 4 bases and J by 4 bases, with 13 bases between them. From germline, CDR1 is GTSNPN and CDR2 SVGIG (reference sequence). This CDR3 contains 13 residues.

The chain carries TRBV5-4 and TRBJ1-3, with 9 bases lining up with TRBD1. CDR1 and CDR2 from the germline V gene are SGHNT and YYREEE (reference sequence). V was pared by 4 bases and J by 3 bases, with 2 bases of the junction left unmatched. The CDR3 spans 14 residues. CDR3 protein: CASSRDRVGNTIYF. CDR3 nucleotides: TGTGCCAGCAGCCGGGACAGGGTTGGAAACACCATATATTTT. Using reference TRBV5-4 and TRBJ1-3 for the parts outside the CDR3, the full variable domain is ETGVTQSPTHLIKTRGQQVTLRCSSQSGHNTVSWYQQALGQGPQFIFQYYREEENGRGNFPPRFSGLQFPNYSSELNVNALELDDSALYLCASSRDRVGNTIYFGEGSWLTVV.

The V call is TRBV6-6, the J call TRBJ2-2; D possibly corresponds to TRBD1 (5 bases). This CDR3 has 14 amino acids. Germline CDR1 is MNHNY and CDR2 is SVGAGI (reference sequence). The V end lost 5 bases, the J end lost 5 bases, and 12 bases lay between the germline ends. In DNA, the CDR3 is TGTGCCAGCAGTCTTCAGGGTGGGACCGGGGAGCTGTTTTTT. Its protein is CASSLQGGTGELFF.

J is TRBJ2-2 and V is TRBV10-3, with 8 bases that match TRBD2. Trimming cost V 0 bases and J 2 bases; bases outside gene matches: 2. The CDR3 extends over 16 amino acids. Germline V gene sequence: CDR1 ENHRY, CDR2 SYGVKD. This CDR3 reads CAISESSGGNTGELFF. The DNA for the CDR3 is TGTGCCATCAGTGAGTCCAGCGGGGGTAACACCGGGGAGCTGTTTTTT.

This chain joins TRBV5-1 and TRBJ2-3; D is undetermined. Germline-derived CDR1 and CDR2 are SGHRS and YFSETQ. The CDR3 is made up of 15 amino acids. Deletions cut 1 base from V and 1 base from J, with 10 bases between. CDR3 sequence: CASSLLRPGTDTQYF. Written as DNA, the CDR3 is TGCGCCAGCAGCTTGTTGCGGCCAGGCACAGATACGCAGTATTTT. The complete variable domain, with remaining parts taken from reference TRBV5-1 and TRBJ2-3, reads KAGVTQTPRYLIKTRGQQVTLSCSPISGHRSVSWYQQTPGQGLQFLFEYFSETQRNKGNFPGRFSGRQFSNSRSEMNVSTLELGDSALYLCASSLLRPGTDTQYFGPGTRLTVL.

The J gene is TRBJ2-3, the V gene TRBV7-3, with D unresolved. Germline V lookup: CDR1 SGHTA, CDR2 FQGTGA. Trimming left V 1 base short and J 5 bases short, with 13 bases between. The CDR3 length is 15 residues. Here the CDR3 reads CASSLNGRGGDTQYF. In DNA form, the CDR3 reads TGTGCCAGCAGCTTAAATGGGCGAGGCGGAGATACGCAGTATTTT.

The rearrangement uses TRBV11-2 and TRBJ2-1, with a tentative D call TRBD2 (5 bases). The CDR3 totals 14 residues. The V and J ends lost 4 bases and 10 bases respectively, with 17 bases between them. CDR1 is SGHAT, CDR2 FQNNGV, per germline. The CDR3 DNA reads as TGTGCCAGCAGCTCCCTTCCCGGGGTCGGCGAGCAGTTCTTC. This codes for CASSSLPGVGEQFF.

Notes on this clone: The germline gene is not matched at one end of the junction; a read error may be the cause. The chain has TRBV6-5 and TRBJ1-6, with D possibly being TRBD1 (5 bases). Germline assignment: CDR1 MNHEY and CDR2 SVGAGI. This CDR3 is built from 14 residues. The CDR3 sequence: CASRTRRGDSSLHF. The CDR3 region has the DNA TGTGCCAGCAGGACCCGGCGGGGGGATTCATCCCTCCACTTT.

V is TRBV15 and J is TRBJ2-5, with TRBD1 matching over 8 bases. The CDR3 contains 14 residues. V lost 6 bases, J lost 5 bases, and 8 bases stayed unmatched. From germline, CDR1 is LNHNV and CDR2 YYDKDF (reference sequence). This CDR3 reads CATRRGQGWETQYF. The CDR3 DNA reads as TGTGCCACCAGACGTGGACAGGGATGGGAGACCCAGTACTTC.

The CDR3 coding sequence is TGTGCCAGCCAAACCGGGACAATGTACGAGCAGTACTTC. It encodes CASQTGTMYEQYF. This sequence joins TRBV5-5 and TRBJ2-7; perhaps TRBD1 as D (6 bases). The CDR3 has 13 amino acids. V was shortened by 7 bases and J by 4 bases, with 15 bases between the two germline ends. Germline assignment: CDR1 SGHKS and CDR2 YYEKEE (reference sequence).

The DNA for the CDR3 is TGTGCCAGCAGCTTGGGGGGTACGAATACGCAGTATTTT. This sequence encodes CASSLGGTNTQYF. The V gene is TRBV5-6, the J gene TRBJ2-3; the D is unclear. V lost 0 bases to trimming and J lost 7 bases, with 9 bases between them. The CDR3 length is 13 residues. Germline V gene sequence: CDR1 SGHDT, CDR2 YYEEEE.

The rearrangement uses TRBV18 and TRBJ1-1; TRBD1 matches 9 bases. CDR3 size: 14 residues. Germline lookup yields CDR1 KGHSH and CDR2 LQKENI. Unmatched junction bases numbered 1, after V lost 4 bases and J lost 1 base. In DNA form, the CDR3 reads TGTGCCAGCTCACGGGGACAGGGGAACACTGAAGCTTTCTTT. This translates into CASSRGQGNTEAFF.

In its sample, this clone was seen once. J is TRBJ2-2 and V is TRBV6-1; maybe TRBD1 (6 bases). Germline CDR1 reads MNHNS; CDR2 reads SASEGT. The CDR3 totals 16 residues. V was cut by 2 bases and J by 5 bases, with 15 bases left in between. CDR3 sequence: CASSEMAGRGTGELFF. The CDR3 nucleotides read TGTGCCAGCAGTGAAATGGCGGGCAGGGGAACCGGGGAGCTGTTTTTT.

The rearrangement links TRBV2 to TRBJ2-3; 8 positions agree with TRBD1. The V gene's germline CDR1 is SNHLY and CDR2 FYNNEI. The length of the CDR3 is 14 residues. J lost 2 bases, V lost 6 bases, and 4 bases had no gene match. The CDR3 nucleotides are TGTGCCAGCAGGACAGGGGCCATCACAGATACGCAGTATTTT. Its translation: CASRTGAITDTQYF.

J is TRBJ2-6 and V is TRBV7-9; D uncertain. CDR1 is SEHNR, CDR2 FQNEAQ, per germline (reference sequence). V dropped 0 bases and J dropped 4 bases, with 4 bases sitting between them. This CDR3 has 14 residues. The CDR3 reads CASSLAPGANVLTF. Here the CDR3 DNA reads TGTGCCAGCAGCTTAGCCCCGGGGGCCAACGTCCTGACTTTC. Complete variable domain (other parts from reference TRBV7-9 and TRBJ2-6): DTGVSQNPRHKITKRGQNVTFRCDPISEHNRLYWYRQTLGQGPEFLTYFQNEAQLEKSRLLSDRFSAERPKGSFSTLEIQRTEQGDSAMYLCASSLAPGANVLTFGAGSRLTVL.

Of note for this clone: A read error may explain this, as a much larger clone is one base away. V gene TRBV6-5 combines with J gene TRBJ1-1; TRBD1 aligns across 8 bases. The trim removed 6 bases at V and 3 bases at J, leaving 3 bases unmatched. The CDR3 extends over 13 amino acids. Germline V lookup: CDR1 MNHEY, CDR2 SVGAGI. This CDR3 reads CASSLDRDTEAFF. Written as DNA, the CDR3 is TGTGCCAGCAGCCTGGACAGGGACACTGAAGCTTTCTTT.

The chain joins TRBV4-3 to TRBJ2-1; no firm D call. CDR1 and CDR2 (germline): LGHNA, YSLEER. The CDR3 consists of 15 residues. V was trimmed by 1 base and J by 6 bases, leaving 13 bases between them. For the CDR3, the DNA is TGCGCCAGCAGCCAAGGTGGTAGTTTGACCAATGAGCAGTTCTTC. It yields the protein CASSQGGSLTNEQFF.

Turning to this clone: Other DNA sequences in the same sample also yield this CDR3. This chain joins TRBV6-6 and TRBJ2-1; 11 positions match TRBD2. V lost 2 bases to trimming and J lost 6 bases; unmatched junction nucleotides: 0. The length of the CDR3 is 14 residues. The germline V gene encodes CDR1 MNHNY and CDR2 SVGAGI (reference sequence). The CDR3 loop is CASSYGTSGNEQFF. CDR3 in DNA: TGTGCCAGCAGTTACGGGACTAGCGGCAATGAGCAGTTCTTC.

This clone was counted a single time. The CDR3 loop reads CASTLSADSNQPQHF. CDR3 DNA sequence: TGTGCCAGCACCCTCTCGGCGGACAGCAATCAGCCCCAGCATTTT. The chain uses TRBV6-1 and TRBJ1-5, with D unresolved. Germline CDR1 and CDR2: MNHNS and SASEGT. The V gene lost 7 bases and the J gene lost 1 base, with 14 bases spanning the gap. The length of the CDR3 is 15 residues.

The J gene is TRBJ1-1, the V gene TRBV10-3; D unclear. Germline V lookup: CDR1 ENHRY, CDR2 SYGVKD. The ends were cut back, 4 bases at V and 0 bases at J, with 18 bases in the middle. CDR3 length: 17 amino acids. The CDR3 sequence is CAISGPLSHAMNTEAFF. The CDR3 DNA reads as TGTGCCATCAGTGGGCCTTTAAGCCATGCTATGAACACTGAAGCTTTCTTT.

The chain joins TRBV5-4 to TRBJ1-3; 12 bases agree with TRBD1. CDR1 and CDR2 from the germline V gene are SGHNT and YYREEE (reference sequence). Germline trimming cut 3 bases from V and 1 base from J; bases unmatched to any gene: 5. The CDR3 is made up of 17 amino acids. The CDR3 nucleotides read TGTGCCAGCAGCTGGGACAGGGGGCTTGTATCTGGAAACACCATATATTTT. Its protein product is CASSWDRGLVSGNTIYF.

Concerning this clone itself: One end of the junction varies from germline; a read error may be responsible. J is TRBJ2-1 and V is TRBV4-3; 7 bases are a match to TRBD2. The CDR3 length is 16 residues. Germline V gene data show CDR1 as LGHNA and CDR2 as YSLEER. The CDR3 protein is CASSQRASGSCNEQFF. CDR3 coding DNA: TGCGCCAGCAGCCAGAGGGCTAGCGGCTCCTGCAATGAGCAGTTCTTC.

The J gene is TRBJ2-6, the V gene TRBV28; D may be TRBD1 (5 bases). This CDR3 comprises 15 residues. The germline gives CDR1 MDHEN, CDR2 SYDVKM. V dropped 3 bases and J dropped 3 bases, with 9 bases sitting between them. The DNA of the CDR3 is TGTGCCAGCAGTTTCAGGGTAGGTGGGGCCAACGTCCTGACTTTC. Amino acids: CASSFRVGGANVLTF.